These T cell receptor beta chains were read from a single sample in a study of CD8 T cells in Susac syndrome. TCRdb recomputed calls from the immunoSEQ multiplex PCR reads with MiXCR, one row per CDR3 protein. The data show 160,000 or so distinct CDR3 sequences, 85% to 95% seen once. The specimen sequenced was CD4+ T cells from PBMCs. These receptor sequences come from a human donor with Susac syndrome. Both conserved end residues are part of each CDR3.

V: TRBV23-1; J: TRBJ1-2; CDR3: CASSTGWGANYGYTF
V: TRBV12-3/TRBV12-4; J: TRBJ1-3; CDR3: CASSFDRSSSGNTIYF
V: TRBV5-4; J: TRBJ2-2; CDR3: CASSGAGPITGELFF
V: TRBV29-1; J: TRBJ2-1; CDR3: CSSHRGGKNEQFF
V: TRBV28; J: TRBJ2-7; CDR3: CASSGGVSYEQYF
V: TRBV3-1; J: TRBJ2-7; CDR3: CASSQGGSKSSYEQYF
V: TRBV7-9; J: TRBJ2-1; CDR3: CASNFHRGRDNEQFF
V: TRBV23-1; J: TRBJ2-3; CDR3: CASSHQPGIAGVTDTQYF
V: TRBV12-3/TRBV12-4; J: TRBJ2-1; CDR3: CASSLLGGPSYNEQFF
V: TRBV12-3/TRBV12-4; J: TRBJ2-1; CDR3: CASSPYERGDYEQFF
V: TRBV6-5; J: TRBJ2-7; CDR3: CATHGPDYEQYF
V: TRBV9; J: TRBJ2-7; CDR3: CASSVGVTGGLLYEQYF
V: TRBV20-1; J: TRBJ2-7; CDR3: CSASGDRAYEQYF
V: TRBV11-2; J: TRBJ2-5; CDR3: CASKGLPQETQYF
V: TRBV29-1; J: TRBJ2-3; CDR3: CSFGLATDTQYF
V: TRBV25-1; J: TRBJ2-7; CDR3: CASRGRTYEQYF
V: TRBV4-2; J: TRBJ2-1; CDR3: CASSQVVGEQFF